The next 18 T cell receptor gamma chains were all read from a single sample in a study of gamma-delta T cells after stem cell transplantation. TCRdb re-analyzed the RT-PCR reads via CATT. The table lists about 1,100 gamma-chain clones, approximately 24% of them singletons. Specimen: gamma-delta T cells. Receptors were obtained from a human donor. It is not recorded whose cells these are; they may come from a transplant donor.

Notes on this clone: A single base is all that separates this from a far larger clone, so a read error is likely. The sample contains more than one DNA sequence encoding this CDR3. J is TRGJ1 or TRGJ2 and V is TRGV2. TCRdb leaves out the J gene; it was filled in here by matching the DNA to germline. The germline V gene encodes CDR1 EGSNGY and CDR2 YDSYNSKV. The CDR3 is 16 residues long. The CDR3 loop is CATWDGHRGIYYKKLF. For the CDR3, the DNA is TGTGCAACCTGGGACGGGCACCGGGGTATTTATTATAAGAAACTCTTT.

This clone was observed a few times. The V gene is TRGV3, the J gene TRGJ1 or TRGJ2. No J gene is reported in TCRdb; it was inferred here by comparing the DNA with germline. The trim removed 0 bases at V and 5 bases at J, leaving 10 bases unmatched. The length of the CDR3 is 15 residues. Germline CDR1 reads VTNTFY; CDR2 reads YDVSTARD (reference sequence). The CDR3 reads CATWDRRHFDYKKLF. In DNA form, the CDR3 reads TGTGCCACCTGGGACAGGCGGCATTTTGATTATAAGAAACTCTTT.

The chain links TRGV4 to TRGJ1 or TRGJ2. In the absence of a J gene in TCRdb, the DNA was matched to germline to assign it here. This CDR3 comprises 15 residues. Germline CDR1 and CDR2: EGSTGY and YDSYTSSV. The trim removed 1 base at V and 2 bases at J, leaving 8 bases unmatched. In DNA form, the CDR3 reads TGTGCCACCTGGGATGGAGGCGGTTATTATTATAAGAAACTCTTT. Translated, it gives CATWDGGGYYYKKLF.

This clone was found a few times. This rearrangement joins TRGV4 to TRGJP2. Assignment of the J gene here rests on matching the DNA to germline, because TCRdb gives none. Germline V gives CDR1 EGSTGY, CDR2 YDSYTSSV. V dropped 3 bases and J dropped 0; count of bases not matched to a gene: 13. This CDR3 contains 18 residues. DNA of the CDR3: TGTGCCACCTGGGATCACCCTGCTCGGGATAGTAGTGATTGGATCAAGACGTTT. Translating it yields CATWDHPARDSSDWIKTF.

This clone came up a few times. The chain has TRGV2 and TRGJ1 or TRGJ2. The J gene was not available in TCRdb and was assigned here by matching the DNA to germline segments. Losses at the gene ends were 0 bases for V and 8 bases for J; bases not matched to a gene: 4. Germline V gene lookup returns CDR1 EGSNGY and CDR2 YDSYNSKV. The CDR3 is made up of 12 amino acids. The CDR3 nucleotides are TGTGCCACCTGGGACGGGCTGGATAAGAAACTCTTT. Translation: CATWDGLDKKLF.

This clone showed up just a few times. Other DNA sequences in the sample encode the same CDR3. The chain uses TRGV9 and TRGJ1 or TRGJ2. No J gene was available from TCRdb, and it was assigned here by a germline match of the DNA. V lost 0 bases to trimming and J lost 1 base; unmatched junction nucleotides: 0. The CDR3 is made up of 13 amino acids. CDR1 and CDR2 (germline): GITISATS, ISYDGTV (reference sequence). In DNA form, the CDR3 reads TGTGCCTTGTGGGAGGTGAATTATTATAAGAAACTCTTT. It codes for CALWEVNYYKKLF.

To note about this clone: The same CDR3 also results from other DNA sequences found in this sample. For the CDR3, the DNA is TGTGCCTTGTGGGAGGTGCAGGAGTTGGGCAAAAAAATCAAGGTATTT. Translated: CALWEVQELGKKIKVF. The V gene is TRGV9, the J gene TRGJP. The J gene comes from matching the DNA to germline here; TCRdb lacks it. The CDR3 spans 16 residues. V was pared by 0 bases and J by 7 bases, with 3 bases of the junction left unmatched. Germline V gives CDR1 GITISATS, CDR2 ISYDGTV (reference sequence).

On this clone itself: The same CDR3 arises from other DNA sequences in this sample as well. This chain links TRGV9 with TRGJP. No J gene is reported in TCRdb; it was inferred here by comparing the DNA with germline. Looked up from germline, CDR1 is GITISATS and CDR2 is ISYDGTV (reference sequence). Losses at the gene ends were 0 bases for V and 4 bases for J; bases not matched to a gene: 3. This CDR3 is 17 amino acids long. CDR3 bases: TGTGCCTTGTGGGAGGTGTCCCAAGAGTTGGGCAAAAAAATCAAGGTATTT. Protein: CALWEVSQELGKKIKVF.

Of note for this clone: This specimen includes other DNA sequences encoding the same CDR3. The CDR3, as DNA: TGTGCCTTGTGGGAGGCATCGAATTATTATAAGAAACTCTTT. It codes for CALWEASNYYKKLF. The chain combines TRGV9 with TRGJ1 or TRGJ2. The J gene was missing in TCRdb and was found by matching the end of the DNA to germline. The CDR3 has 14 residues. Looked up from germline, CDR1 is GITISATS and CDR2 is ISYDGTV (reference sequence). V lost 2 bases to trimming and J lost 0 bases; unmatched junction nucleotides: 4.

This clone rates as large (0.1 to 1%). Other nucleotide sequences from this sample produce the same CDR3. The chain recombines TRGV2 with TRGJ1 or TRGJ2. No J gene is reported in TCRdb; it was inferred here by comparing the DNA with germline. Germline CDR1 and CDR2: EGSNGY and YDSYNSKV. The CDR3 contains 16 residues. Trimming at V came to 0 bases and at J to 3 bases, leaving 11 bases not matched to a gene. CDR3 sequence: CATWDGHRGIYYKKLF. Written as DNA, the CDR3 is TGTGCCACCTGGGACGGGCACCGGGGTATTTATTATAAGAAACTCTTT.

This clone is labeled medium-sized. V and J are TRGV4 and TRGJ1 or TRGJ2. The J gene, not given by TCRdb, was assigned here from a germline match of the nucleotide sequence. CDR3 size: 18 residues. The germline gives CDR1 EGSTGY, CDR2 YDSYTSSV. V shed 0 bases and J 8 bases; nucleotides not matched to a gene: 22. The CDR3 here is CATWDGPGPGLTANKKLF. The CDR3 DNA sequence: TGTGCCACCTGGGATGGGCCGGGCCCGGGATTGACGGCGAATAAGAAACTCTTT.

In regard to this clone: A read error is likely here: a far larger clone is one base away. The rearrangement links TRGV2 to TRGJP2. The J gene is not listed in TCRdb, so it was assigned here from a DNA match to germline. Germline V gene data show CDR1 as EGSNGY and CDR2 as YDSYNSKV. The trim removed 0 bases at V and 4 bases at J, leaving 11 bases unmatched. CDR3 size: 17 residues. CDR3 protein: CATWDGQSGVSDWIKTF. CDR3 sequence (DNA): TGTGCCACCTGGGACGGGCAGAGTGGGGTTAGTGATTGGATCAAGACGTTT.

The chain couples TRGV4 to TRGJP2. No J gene was available from TCRdb, and it was assigned here by a germline match of the DNA. The J segment lost 6 bases and the V segment lost 5 bases, leaving 6 bases of the junction unmatched. The CDR3 is made up of 13 amino acids. Germline V CDR1 and CDR2: EGSTGY, YDSYTSSV. This chain's CDR3 is CATWGFGDWIKTF. The CDR3 nucleotides are TGTGCCACCTGGGGGTTTGGTGATTGGATCAAGACGTTT.

This clone was detected a few times. The V call is TRGV8, the J call TRGJ1 or TRGJ2. The J gene, left out of TCRdb, was set here by checking the DNA against germline. With 2 bases clipped from V and 0 bases from J, the junction kept 4 bases outside the gene matches. CDR3 length equals 14 residues. Looked up from germline, CDR1 is VENAVY and CDR2 is YDSYNSRV. CDR3 protein: CATWDTPNYYKKLF. The CDR3 nucleotides are TGTGCCACCTGGGATACCCCGAATTATTATAAGAAACTCTTT.

This clone was observed a few times. V and J are TRGV2 and TRGJ1 or TRGJ2. The J gene, not given by TCRdb, was assigned here from a germline match of the nucleotide sequence. The CDR3 totals 13 residues. J was trimmed by 7 bases and V by 2 bases; bases with no gene match: 8. Germline CDR1 reads EGSNGY; CDR2 reads YDSYNSKV. The CDR3 DNA is TGTGCCACCTGGGACGAGAATAGCTATAAGAAACTCTTT. Its protein product is CATWDENSYKKLF.

This clone has a handful of counts. The same CDR3 also results from other DNA sequences found in this sample. J is TRGJ1 or TRGJ2 and V is TRGV2. The J gene was missing in TCRdb and was found by matching the end of the DNA to germline. With 0 bases clipped from V and 3 bases from J, the junction kept 5 bases outside the gene matches. The CDR3 has 14 amino acids. CDR1 is EGSNGY and CDR2 is YDSYNSKV in the germline V gene. CDR3 bases: TGTGCCACCTGGGACGGGCCAGGTTATTATAAGAAACTCTTT. Residues: CATWDGPGYYKKLF.

This clone was detected only a few times. This chain connects TRGV3 to TRGJ1 or TRGJ2. TCRdb offers no J gene call, so here the DNA was matched to germline to obtain one. The ends lost 0 bases at V and 6 bases at J; junction bases unmatched: 8. Per germline, CDR1 VTNTFY and CDR2 YDVSTARD (reference sequence). This CDR3 comprises 14 residues. The CDR3 region is CATWDRLYSYKKLF. In DNA, the CDR3 is TGTGCCACCTGGGACAGGTTATATAGTTATAAGAAACTCTTT.

The genes are TRGV5 and TRGJ1 or TRGJ2. The J gene, not given by TCRdb, was assigned here from a germline match of the nucleotide sequence. Germline lookup yields CDR1 VINAFY and CDR2 YDVSNSKD. With 1 base clipped from V and 12 bases from J, the junction kept 12 bases outside the gene matches. The CDR3 runs 13 residues. In DNA form, the CDR3 reads TGTGCCACCTGGGACAGAGGAGATAGGGTGAAACTCTTT. The encoded protein is CATWDRGDRVKLF.